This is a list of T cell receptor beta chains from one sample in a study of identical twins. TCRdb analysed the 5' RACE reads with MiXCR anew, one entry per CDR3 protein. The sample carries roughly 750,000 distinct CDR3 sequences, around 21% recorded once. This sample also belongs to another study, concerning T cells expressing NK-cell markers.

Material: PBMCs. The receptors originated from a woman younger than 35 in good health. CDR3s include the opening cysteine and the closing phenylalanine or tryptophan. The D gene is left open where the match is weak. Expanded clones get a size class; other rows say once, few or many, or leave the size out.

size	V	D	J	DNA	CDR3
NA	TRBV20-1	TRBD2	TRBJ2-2	TGCAGTGCTAGGAACGAGCGGGAGGGTGGGGTCGGGGAGCTGTTTTTT	CSARNEREGGVGELFF
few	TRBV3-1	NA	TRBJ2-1	TGTGCCAGCAGATTAAGGAAGGCCTCCTACAATGAGCAGTTCTTC	CASRLRKASYNEQFF
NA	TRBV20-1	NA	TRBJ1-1	TGCAGTGCTAGAGATTATCGATCGGGGGCGATCACTGAAGCTTTCTTT	CSARDYRSGAITEAFF
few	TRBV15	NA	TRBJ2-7	TGTGCCACCAGCGGAACAGGTACCTACGAGCAGTACTTC	CATSGTGTYEQYF
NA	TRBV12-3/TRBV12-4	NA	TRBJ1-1	TGTGCCAGCACTAGGGACACCAACACTGAAGCTTTCTTT	CASTRDTNTEAFF
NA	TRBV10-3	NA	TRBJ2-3	TGTGCCATCAGTCCGGGATATGTCACAGATACGCAGTATTTT	CAISPGYVTDTQYF
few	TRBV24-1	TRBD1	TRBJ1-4	TGTGCCACCAGTGATCCGACAGGGAGAAAACTGTTTTTT	CATSDPTGRKLFF
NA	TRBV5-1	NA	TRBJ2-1	TGCGCCAGCAGCTTGGCCACGGGACGGGGCTCCTACAATGAGCAGTTCTTC	CASSLATGRGSYNEQFF
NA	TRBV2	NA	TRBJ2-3	TGTGCCGCCGACAGCTATACGCAGTATTTT	CAADSYTQYF
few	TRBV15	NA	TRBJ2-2	TGTGCCACCAGCAGAGACCCCTCCACCGGGGAGCTGTTTTTT	CATSRDPSTGELFF
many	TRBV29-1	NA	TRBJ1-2	TGCAGCGCACATCATAAATCCAACTATGGCTACACCTTC	CSAHHKSNYGYTF
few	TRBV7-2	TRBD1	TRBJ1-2	TGTGCCAGCAGCTTAGAGGGTCCTAAGGGGGCAGGTGGCTACACCTTC	CASSLEGPKGAGGYTF
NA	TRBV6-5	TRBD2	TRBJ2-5	TGTGCCAGCAGTTTGGAACCAACGGGAGGCCGGGAGACCCAGTACTTC	CASSLEPTGGRETQYF
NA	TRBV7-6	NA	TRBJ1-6	TGTGCCAGCAGCTTATTCAATTCACCCCTCCACTTT	CASSLFNSPLHF
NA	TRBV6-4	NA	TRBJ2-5	TGTGCCGGCCGGACAGCACAGTACTTC	CAGRTAQYF
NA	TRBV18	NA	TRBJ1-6	TGTGCCAGCTCACCATCTGGGGAGTATTCACCCCTCCACTTT	CASSPSGEYSPLHF
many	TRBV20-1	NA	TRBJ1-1	TGCAGTGCCGCTCCCTCTTTTATGAACACTGAAGCTTTCTTT	CSAAPSFMNTEAFF
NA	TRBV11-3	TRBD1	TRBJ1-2	TGTGCCAGCAGCACCCGGGACAGCCTCTATGGCTACACCTTC	CASSTRDSLYGYTF
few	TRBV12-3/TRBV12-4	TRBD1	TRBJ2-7	TGTGCCAGCAGTTTGGCAGGGGGCAGGGGATCCGACTACGAGCAGTACTTC	CASSLAGGRGSDYEQYF
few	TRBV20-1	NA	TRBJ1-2	TGCAGTGCTAGAGCTTGGTCTCCTGGCTACACCTTC	CSARAWSPGYTF
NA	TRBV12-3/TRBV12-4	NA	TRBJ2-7	TGTGCCAGCAGTTTTTTGCAGACCTACGAGCAGTACTTC	CASSFLQTYEQYF
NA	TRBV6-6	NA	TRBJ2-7	TGTGCCAGCGACCTCTTAAGCTACGAGCAGTACTTC	CASDLLSYEQYF
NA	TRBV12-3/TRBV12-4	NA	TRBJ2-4	TGTGCCAGCAGTTTAGGGGCCTCTCTAGCCAAAAACATTCAGTACTTC	CASSLGASLAKNIQYF
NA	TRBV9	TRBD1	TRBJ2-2	TGTGCCAGCAGCGTCGGGACAGAAAGGCTGTTTTTT	CASSVGTERLFF
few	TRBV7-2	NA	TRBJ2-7	TGTGCCAGCAGCTTACTAGCGTCGGCCTACGAGCAGTACTTC	CASSLLASAYEQYF
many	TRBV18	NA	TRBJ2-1	TGTGCCAGCTCATCCGACGCTGATGAGCAGTTCTTC	CASSSDADEQFF
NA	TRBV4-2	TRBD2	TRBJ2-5	TGTGCCAGCAGCTCGTTCCGGACTAGCGGGGCTCAAGAGACCCAGTACTTC	CASSSFRTSGAQETQYF
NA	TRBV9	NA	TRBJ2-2	TGTGCCAGCGCAGGCCGGGACGCGCCCGGGGAGCTGTTTTTT	CASAGRDAPGELFF
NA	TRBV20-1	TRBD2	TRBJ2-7	TGCAGTGCCCGTACTAGCGACTCCTACGAGCAGTACTTC	CSARTSDSYEQYF
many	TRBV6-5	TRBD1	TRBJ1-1	TGTGCCAGCAGTTGGTCCGGGACAGGGACCACTGAAGCTTTCTTT	CASSWSGTGTTEAFF
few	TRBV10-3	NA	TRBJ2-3	TGTGCCATCAGCGGGGGGCCTCCTCCGTCAGATACGCAGTATTTT	CAISGGPPPSDTQYF
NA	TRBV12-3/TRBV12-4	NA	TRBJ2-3	TGTGCCAGCAGTTTTATGCGGGGCACAGATACGCAGTATTTT	CASSFMRGTDTQYF
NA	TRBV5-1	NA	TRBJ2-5	TGCGCCAGCAGCTTGGTCGGGGGGCAGTCAGAGACCCAGTACTTC	CASSLVGGQSETQYF
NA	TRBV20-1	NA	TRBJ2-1	TGCAGTGCTAGAAGGCTAGCGAGCTACAATGAGCAGTTCTTC	CSARRLASYNEQFF
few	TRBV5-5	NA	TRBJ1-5	TGTGCCAGCAGCTTGATTGTCGGAAGAACAGGCCAGCCCCAGCATTTT	CASSLIVGRTGQPQHF
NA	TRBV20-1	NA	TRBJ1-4	TGCAGTGCTGCTCACTCCTGGAAAGGGGAAAAACTGTTTTTT	CSAAHSWKGEKLFF
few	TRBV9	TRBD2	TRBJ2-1	TGTGCCAGCAGCGTTGGGACTAGCGGGAGCAATGAGCAGTTCTTC	CASSVGTSGSNEQFF
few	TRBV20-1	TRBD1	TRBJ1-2	TGCAGTGCTACGGGGACAGGGGGCCATGGCTACACCTTC	CSATGTGGHGYTF
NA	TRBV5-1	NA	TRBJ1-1	TGCGCCAGCGGCCCCGGGGGGTCGATGAACACTGAAGCTTTCTTT	CASGPGGSMNTEAFF
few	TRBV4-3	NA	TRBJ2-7	TGCGCCAGCAGCCAAGATCATAGAATCTCCTACGAGCAGTACTTC	CASSQDHRISYEQYF
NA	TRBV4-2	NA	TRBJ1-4	TGTGCCAGCAGCCAAGCAAGGGCAACTAATGAAAAACTGTTTTTT	CASSQARATNEKLFF
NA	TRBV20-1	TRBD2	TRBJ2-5	TGCAGTGCTAATAGCGGGGGTCGAGAGACCCAGTACTTC	CSANSGGRETQYF
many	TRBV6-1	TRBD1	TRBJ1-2	TGTGCCAGCAGACGCACAGGGGGCGAACGTGGCTACACCTTC	CASRRTGGERGYTF
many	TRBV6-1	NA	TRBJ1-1	TGTGCCAGCAGTCGAACACTTGACACTGAAGCTTTCTTT	CASSRTLDTEAFF